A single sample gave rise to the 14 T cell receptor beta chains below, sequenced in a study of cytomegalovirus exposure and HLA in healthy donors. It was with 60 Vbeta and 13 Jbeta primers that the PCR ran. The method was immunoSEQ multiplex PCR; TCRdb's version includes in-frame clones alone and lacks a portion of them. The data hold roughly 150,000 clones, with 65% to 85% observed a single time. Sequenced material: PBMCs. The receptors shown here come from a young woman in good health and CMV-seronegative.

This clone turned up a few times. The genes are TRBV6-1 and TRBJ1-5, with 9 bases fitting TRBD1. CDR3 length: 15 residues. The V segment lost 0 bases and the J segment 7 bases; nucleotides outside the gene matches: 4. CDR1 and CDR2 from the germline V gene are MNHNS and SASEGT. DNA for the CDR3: TGTGCCAGCAGTGAAGCGGCGGGACAGGGCCAGCCCCAGCATTTT. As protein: CASSEAAGQGQPQHF.

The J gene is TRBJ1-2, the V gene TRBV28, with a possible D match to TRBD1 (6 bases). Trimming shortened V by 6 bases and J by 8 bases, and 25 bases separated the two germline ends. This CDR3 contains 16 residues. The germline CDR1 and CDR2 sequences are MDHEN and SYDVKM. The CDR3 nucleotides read TGTGCCAGCAGCGACATCGGAAACGGACAGCCCGTCGGCTACACCTTC. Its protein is CASSDIGNGQPVGYTF.

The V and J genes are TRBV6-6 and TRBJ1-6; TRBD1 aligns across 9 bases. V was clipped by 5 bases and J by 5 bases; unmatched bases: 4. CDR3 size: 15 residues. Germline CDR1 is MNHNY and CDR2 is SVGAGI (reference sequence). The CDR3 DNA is TGTGCCAGCAGTAGAGGACAGGGGAATAATTCACCCCTCCACTTT. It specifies CASSRGQGNNSPLHF.

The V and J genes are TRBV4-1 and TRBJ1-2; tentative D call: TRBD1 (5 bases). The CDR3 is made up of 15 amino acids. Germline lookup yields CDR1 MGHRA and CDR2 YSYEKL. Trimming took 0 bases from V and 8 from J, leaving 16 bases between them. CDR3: CASSQEGPLSEGYTF. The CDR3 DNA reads TGCGCCAGCAGCCAAGAGGGGCCCCTCTCGGAAGGCTACACCTTC.

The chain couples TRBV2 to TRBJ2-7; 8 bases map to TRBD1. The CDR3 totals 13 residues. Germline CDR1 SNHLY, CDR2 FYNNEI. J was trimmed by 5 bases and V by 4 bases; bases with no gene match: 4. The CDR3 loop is CASSADRGHEQYF. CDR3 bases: TGTGCCAGCAGTGCTGACAGGGGCCACGAGCAGTACTTC.

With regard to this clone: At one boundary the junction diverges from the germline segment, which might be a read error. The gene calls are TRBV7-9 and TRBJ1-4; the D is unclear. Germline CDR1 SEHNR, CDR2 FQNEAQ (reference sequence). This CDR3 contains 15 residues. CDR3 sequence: CSSSLNRFTNEKLFF. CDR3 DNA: TGTTCCAGCAGCTTAAACAGATTTACTAATGAAAAACTGTTTTTT.

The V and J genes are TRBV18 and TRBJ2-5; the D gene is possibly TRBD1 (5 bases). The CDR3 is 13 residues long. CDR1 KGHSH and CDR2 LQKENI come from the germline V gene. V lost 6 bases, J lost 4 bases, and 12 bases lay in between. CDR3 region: CASSGHRRETQYF. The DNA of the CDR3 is TGTGCCAGCTCGGGGCATCGGCGAGAGACCCAGTACTTC.

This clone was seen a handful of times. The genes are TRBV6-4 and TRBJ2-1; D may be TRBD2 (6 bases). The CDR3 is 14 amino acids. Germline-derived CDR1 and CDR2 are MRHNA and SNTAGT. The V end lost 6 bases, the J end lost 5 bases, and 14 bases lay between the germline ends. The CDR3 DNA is TGTGCCAGCAGCGATGGGACTGATAACAATGAGCAGTTCTTC. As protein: CASSDGTDNNEQFF.

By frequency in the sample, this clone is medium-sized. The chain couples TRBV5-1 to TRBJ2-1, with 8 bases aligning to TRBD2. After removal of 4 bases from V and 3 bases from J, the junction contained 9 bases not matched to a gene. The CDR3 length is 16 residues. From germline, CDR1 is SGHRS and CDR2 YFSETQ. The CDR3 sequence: CASSGPGSGVYNEQFF. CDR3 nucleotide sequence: TGCGCCAGCAGCGGTCCGGGTAGCGGGGTCTACAATGAGCAGTTCTTC.

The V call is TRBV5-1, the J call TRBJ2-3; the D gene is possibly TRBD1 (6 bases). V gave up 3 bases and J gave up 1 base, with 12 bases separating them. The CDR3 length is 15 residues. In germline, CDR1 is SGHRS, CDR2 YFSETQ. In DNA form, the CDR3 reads TGCGCCAGCAGCTACGAGGACAGCCGCACAGATACGCAGTATTTT. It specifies CASSYEDSRTDTQYF.

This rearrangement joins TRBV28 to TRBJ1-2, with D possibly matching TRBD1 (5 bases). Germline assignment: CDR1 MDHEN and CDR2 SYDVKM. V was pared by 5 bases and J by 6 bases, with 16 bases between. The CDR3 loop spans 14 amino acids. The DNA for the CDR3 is TGTGCCAGCAGTACCCTTATGGACAAAAATGGCTACACCTTC. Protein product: CASSTLMDKNGYTF.

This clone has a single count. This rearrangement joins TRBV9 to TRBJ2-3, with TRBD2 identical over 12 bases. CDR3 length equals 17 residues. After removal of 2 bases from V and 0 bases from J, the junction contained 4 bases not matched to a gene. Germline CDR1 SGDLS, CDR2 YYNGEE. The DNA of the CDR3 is TGTGCCAGCAGCGTGACTAGCGGGGGATCTAGCACAGATACGCAGTATTTT. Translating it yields CASSVTSGGSSTDTQYF.

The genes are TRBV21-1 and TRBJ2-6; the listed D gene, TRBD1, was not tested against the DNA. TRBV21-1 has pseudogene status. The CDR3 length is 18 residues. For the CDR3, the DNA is TGTGCCAGCAGCACCCGACAGGGATTTTGCTCTGGGGCCAACGTCCTGACTTTC. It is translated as CASSTRQGFCSGANVLTF.

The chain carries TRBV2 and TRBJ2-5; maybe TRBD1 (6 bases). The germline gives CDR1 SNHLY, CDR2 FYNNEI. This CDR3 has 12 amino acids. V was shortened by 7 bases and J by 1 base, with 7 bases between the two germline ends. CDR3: CASTDSQETQYF. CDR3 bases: TGTGCCAGCACGGACAGCCAAGAGACCCAGTACTTC.